The source of this T cell receptor (beta chain) is a study of cytomegalovirus exposure and HLA in healthy donors (dated by TCRdb to about 2017). Notes on the research overall: An earlier analysis of about 560 of the donors reported 276 Gb of sequence data and 95 million to 120 million unique TCR beta sequences obtained from around 190 million T cells. In the later analysis, no new phenotypic data were used to find candidate immune exposures; instead, reliance was placed on TCR beta sequences and their occurrence across donors. Among some 400 genotyped donors of the cohort, an average of roughly 230,000 unique TCR beta nucleotide sequences was sequenced per donor, of which roughly 17% were non-productive. Typing coverage differed by locus: A, B, C, DRB1 and DQB1 were typed in roughly 629-630 donors, DQA1 in roughly 500, DPA1 in approximately 610, and DPB1 in roughly 450. Among the 398 genotyped donors, about 85% belonged to the genetic ancestry cluster associated with self-reported Caucasian donors. Genome-wide SNP genotypes for about 65% of the 666 donors were used in a later genetic analysis, which treated that subset as a discovery cohort. The study was designed to test whether signatures of past pathogen exposure could be identified by cataloging public T cell receptors. Alongside the repertoire data, information on donor age, sex, ethnicity and CMV serostatus was compiled. Every discovery cohort repertoire had been produced on one sequencing platform. To predict cytomegalovirus infection status, the study combined high-throughput TCR immunosequencing, statistical association of individual TCRs with disease status, and machine learning. The T cell repertoires of several hundred subjects were profiled by immunosequencing and related to cytomegalovirus serostatus. Roughly five DR-DQ haplotypes were handled as single units for association and clustering, since linkage in the cohort was strong. An early release covering about 600 HLA-typed donors comprised about 320 gigabases of sequencing data and approximately 80 million unique TCR sequences. Both class I and class II loci were covered by HLA typing, at four-digit resolution. Along with the roughly 700-subject first cohort, a separate validation cohort of over a hundred different subjects was used. A later analysis re-examined previously published TCR beta repertoires from just over 650 donors and added high-resolution HLA genotyping to investigate patterns of TCR occurrence. To decide whether each TCR beta V gene segment behaved as functional or pseudogenic, an earlier analysis of some 600 of the donors relied on high-throughput TCR beta sequencing. The full study reports these points: Linkage disequilibrium might explain the correlated functional status among segregating V segments, but an unknown experimental factor could not be excluded. In vitro tests confirmed that a few of the cytomegalovirus-associated TCR beta chains recognize cytomegalovirus antigens. Assigning TCR associations to individual alleles was difficult when HLA alleles, especially DR and DQ, strongly co-occurred. At a false discovery rate of 0.05, a later analysis linked 15,000 to 20,000 TCR beta sequences to specific HLA alleles. Because some donors lacked HLA typing at each locus, the association tests relied only on the typed subset. The only immune exposure information available for the cohort was CMV serostatus. A later genetic analysis reported fewer N-insertions in productive TCRs among donors in an Asian-associated ancestry cluster than the roughly 670-donor mean. The authors suggested that the approach could potentially be generalized to other disease states and immunological phenotypes. The presence/absence analyses assumed that sequencing depth was roughly uniform across donors, and that assumption may not be true. While some public TCRs were present in many individuals, most TCR sequences turned up only very rarely across donors. Because counts were too low, more than 15 rarely observed V segments, including chromosome 9 orphons, were excluded from the earlier analysis of fewer than 650 of the donors. A cluster of highly shared sequence variants was judged likely to be a technical artifact of the sequencing pipeline. According to a later analysis, TCR association rates differed among HLA loci, with DRB1 alleles showing the most associated TCRs and HLA-C alleles showing the fewest. Several of the top co-occurrence clusters appeared to be linked to parvovirus B19, influenza, CMV and Epstein-Barr virus, according to a later analysis. The cohort was sequenced for TCR beta chains only, and without alpha or paired-chain data the features that could be detected were limited. The 87-base-pair reads could not distinguish some IMGT-functional V segments, including TRBV6-2 and TRBV6-3, so those segments were excluded. The study gave a list of some 150 TCR beta chains associated with cytomegalovirus. In an earlier analysis of about 540 of the donors, most TCR beta V segments were observed in productive rearrangements about 87% or about 30% of the time, broadly matching IMGT annotations. A further reported finding was that TCR beta sequences accurately predicted the HLA-A and HLA-B alleles for most subjects in the first cohort. The classifier was reported to diagnose cytomegalovirus status with high specificity and sensitivity in both the original and validation cohorts. A later analysis found that HLA-associated TCR beta chains were more clonally expanded and had lower generation probabilities than equally common non-associated chains. An association between a missense DCLRE1C variant and V-gene and J-gene trimming of TCR beta chains was found in a later genetic analysis and replicated in an independent cohort. Most CMV-associated TCR beta chains appeared to be HLA-restricted in a later analysis, and the HLA associations seemed to be driven largely by CMV exposure.

The cohort comprised 666 healthy bone marrow donors. At the time of sampling, all cohort members were nominally healthy, though unrecorded immune exposures were likely present. The donor was CMV seropositive and was included in the group of around 300 seropositive cohort members. A peripheral blood sample was collected from each donor, and TCR beta sequencing was performed on peripheral blood mononuclear cells. Genomic DNA extraction from the blood cell samples was performed with the Qiagen DNeasy Blood Extraction Kit. Comments on this clone: Its binding antigen is unknown. No qualities accompany the bases; no much larger clone lies one base away.

CDR1 and CDR2 (ENHRY, SYGVKD) derive from the germline V gene. There are 13 amino acids in the CDR3, from cysteine to phenylalanine inclusive. This entry keeps only the CDR3 DNA: 39 bases, framed from base 1. Trimming removed 3 bases from V and 2 bases from J, leaving 7 bases between the germline ends. The library relied on the immunoSEQ multiplex PCR assay. For the multiplex PCR, a mixture combining 60 forward primers for TCR Vbeta segments and 13 reverse primers for TCR Jbeta segments was used. Amplification of the CDR3 region of rearranged TCR beta genes was performed with a multiplex PCR assay on genomic DNA. Amplified TCR beta libraries were sequenced as 87-base-pair reads on the Illumina HiSeq System. The study's processing was this. A later analysis counted about 80 million unique TCR beta chains across the 550 to 700 repertoires, and some 11 million of these chains were shared by at least two donors. Raw reads were error-corrected and collapsed into unique sequences by a nearest-neighbor algorithm in which closely related sequences were merged to remove PCR and sequencing errors. To assign V, D and J gene segments, CDR3 sequences were aligned to IMGT reference sequences. For a sequence to be retained, a match of at least six nucleotides to both a V gene segment and a J gene segment was required. Rearrangements were classified as productive when the CDR3 lacked stop codons and remained in frame with V and J, and all other rearrangements were classified as non-productive. CDR3 was defined according to IMGT convention as the region running from the second conserved V-encoded cysteine to the conserved J-encoded phenylalanine. The earlier analysis of 500 to 750 of the donors excluded any sequence lacking an unambiguous match to a single V gene segment. An earlier analysis of 587 of the donors called V segments functional above 56.7% productive rearrangements and segregating when the between-donor standard deviation exceeded 5%. A statistical classification framework was built to diagnose cytomegalovirus status from the catalog of TCR beta chain sequences. In a later analysis, V and J genes were assigned by comparing TCR nucleotide sequences against IMGT/GENE-DB human TR gene sequences. A later analysis assigned CDR3 sequences and most-parsimonious VDJ recombination scenarios with the TCRdist pipeline. In a later analysis, every TCR beta chain was defined by the combination of its CDR3 amino acid sequence and its V-gene family, and reads without a unique V-gene family were dropped. In a later analysis, 450 to 600 highly shared, low-generation-probability nucleotide sequences were removed to address suspected cross-contamination and a sequencing artifact. In a later analysis, a clonal expansion index for each public chain was calculated from normalized within-repertoire ranks of inferred template counts. Generation probabilities in a later analysis came from a VDJ recombination model fitted to out-of-frame rearrangements, and those results were checked against IGoR. A later analysis scored TCR-TCR, TCR-HLA and TCR-CMV co-occurrence with hypergeometric tests, applying a repertoire-size bias correction to TCR pairs. A later analysis estimated false discovery rates by permuting HLA or CMV assignments 20 times. A later analysis grouped co-occurring TCRs with DBSCAN, adding TCRdist sequence similarity when clustering within HLA-allele-positive subsets. Co-occurrence clustering excluded repertoires with fewer than 30,000 or more than 120,000 public chains, plus five with anomalous nucleotide sharing. TCRdb's version of the immuneACCESS table is confined to in-frame rearrangements and falls short of the full clone set. An unresolved V gene accounts for under half of the shortfall where checked; the remainder is of unknown origin. V, J and clone size are those of that table, while D and trimming were read from the DNA. Across this sample there are 150,000 to 200,000 clones, with 80% to 90% seen only once. The ten largest clones capture around 11% of the sample.

The sequence derives from a man aged 45-65 years in good health and CMV-seropositive. The V gene is TRBV10-3 and the J gene is TRBJ1-2, with the D gene call left open. The material sequenced was PBMCs. In nucleotides, the sequence is TGTGCCATCAGTGACGGTCGAAACTATGGCTACACCTTC. This translates into CAISDGRNYGYTF.